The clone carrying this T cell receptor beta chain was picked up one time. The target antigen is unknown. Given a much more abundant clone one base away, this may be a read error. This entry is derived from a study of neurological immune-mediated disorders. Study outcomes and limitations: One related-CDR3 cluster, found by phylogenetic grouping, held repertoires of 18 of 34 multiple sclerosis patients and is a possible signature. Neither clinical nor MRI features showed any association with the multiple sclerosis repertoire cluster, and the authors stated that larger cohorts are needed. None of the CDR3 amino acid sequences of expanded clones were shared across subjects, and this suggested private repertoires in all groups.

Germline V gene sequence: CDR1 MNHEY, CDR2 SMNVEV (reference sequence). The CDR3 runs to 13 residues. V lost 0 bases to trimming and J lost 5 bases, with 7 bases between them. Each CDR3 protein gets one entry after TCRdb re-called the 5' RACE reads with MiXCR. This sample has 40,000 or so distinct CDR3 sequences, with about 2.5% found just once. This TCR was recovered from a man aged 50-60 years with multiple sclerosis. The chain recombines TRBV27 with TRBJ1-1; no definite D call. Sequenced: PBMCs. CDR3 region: CASSLSKGTEAFF. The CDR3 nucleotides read TGTGCCAGCAGTTTATCGAAGGGTACTGAAGCTTTCTTT.